This TCR beta chain was profiled in a study of regulatory T cells in long-lasting Graves disease (dated by TCRdb to the early 2020s). With regard to the full study: Newly diagnosed Graves' disease patients had taken antithyroid drugs for less than 3 months. A total of roughly 33 samples underwent TCR sequencing: around 13 from persistent and roughly 20 from newly diagnosed Graves' disease patients. The study took place in China and was registered as a clinical trial. This study used TCR sequencing and RNA sequencing of peripheral blood to compare persistent Graves' disease patients against newly diagnosed Graves' disease patients.

A note on this clonotype: Its antigen specificity is not known. Base qualities were left out, and no much larger clone turns up one base away.

What the time point label conveys for this sample: newly diagnosed GD, antithyroid drugs for less than 3 months. RNA was extracted from PBMCs in TRIzol for both TCR sequencing and RNA sequencing. The diagnosis of Graves' disease followed American Thyroid Association guidelines. Recruitment of patients was carried out at an endocrinology department in Xi'an, China. Each patient gave 7 to 9.5 milliliters of peripheral blood, collected in an EDTA anticoagulant tube. Ficoll Paque Plus density gradient separation was used to isolate PBMCs, and no additional T cell sorting was done. An Agilent 2100 Bioanalyzer and agarose gel were used to check RNA quality, and a NanoDrop 2000 was used to measure RNA concentration. General findings and caveats noted by the study authors: Sequencing and analysis were restricted to the TCR beta chain. More public clonotypes were shared among persistent patients (approximately 3,000) than among newly diagnosed patients (over 900). The authors noted that the small sample size was a limitation that may lower accuracy. Compared with newly diagnosed patients, patients with persistent Graves' disease had lower TCR Shannon entropy and fewer highly expanded clones, which suggests clonal expansion. Because the primary lesion, thyroid tissue, could not be accessed, the study looked at peripheral blood alone.

The method was multiplex PCR. Sequencing took place on an Illumina HiSeq 4000. iRepertoire HTBI primers and Arm-PCR amplification of CDR3 regions were used to construct TCR beta libraries. PCR products were gel purified before sequencing. The study's processing was this. Gene usage analysis of CDR3 amino acid clonotypes relied on the roughly 67 TRBV and 15 or so TRBJ segments identified across samples. COPE and FqMerger were used to merge the filtered high-quality paired reads into contigs. BLAST was used to align contigs to the IMGT TRBV, TRBD and TRBJ reference genes, and CDR3 was defined following IMGT. Highly expanded clones were defined as clonotypes with a frequency above 0.1%. Shannon entropy was used to measure repertoire diversity, and the Gini coefficient was used to measure V-J evenness. Public clonotypes were defined as clonotypes shared by more than one individual. The public reads were quality trimmed at Q25 with fastp and then assembled into clones with MiXCR by TCRdb, keeping productive beta chains. Every entry covers one CDR3 protein and lists the most common genes and DNA from its rows. These V and J calls are TCRdb output, not the study's own analysis. Here the sample has roughly 380,000 distinct CDR3 sequences; over 15% occur a single time. Roughly 27% of the sample is held by the ten biggest clonotypes.

These data were also filed under a second study, of T cells in Graves' hyperthyroidism and ophthalmopathy. As that second paper reports: Graves' hyperthyroidism was defined as stable when no progression to ophthalmopathy occurred over 18 months of follow-up. Hyperthyroidism patients were aged 18 to 65 years and newly diagnosed, with disease duration of less than 2 months. Exclusion was applied to patients with uncontrolled infections, other autoimmune diseases, pregnancy or lactation. Diagnoses relied on clinical symptoms, serum thyroxine and TRAb, thyroid ultrasound and orbital computed tomography. A first-round RT-PCR of the TCR CDR3 used the HTBI primer set with the Qiagen OneStep RT-PCR kit. Most expanded thyroid clonotypes (frequency above 0.001) were also found in blood, which suggests that blood repertoires may mirror thyroid immune responses. Ophthalmopathy was separated from stable hyperthyroidism by a 13 V-J signature model, with about 86% sensitivity and about 84% specificity obtained in cross-validation and 80%/75% obtained in testing. In validation, progression to ophthalmopathy was predicted by the model with roughly 69% sensitivity and 72.22% specificity, a median of approximately 6.5 months before onset. To identify TCR V-J signatures that set the groups apart, the researchers used a discovery cohort of more than 95 patients, made up of 40 to 45 with Graves' ophthalmopathy and about 60 with stable Graves' hyperthyroidism. Prospective prediction of ophthalmopathy was tested in an independent validation cohort consisting of about 20 hyperthyroidism patients and some 17 patients who later progressed to ophthalmopathy. The 95 to 100 discovery patients were divided at random into training and test sets in a 7:3 ratio. Thyroid tissue and blood T-cell repertoires from over 5 Graves' hyperthyroidism patients were also compared in the study. Once sampling was done, hyperthyroidism patients were given methimazole at a starting dose of 30 mg daily, whereas ophthalmopathy patients were given high-dose intravenous methylprednisolone. Libraries were constructed in a second round of multiplex PCR, after which size selection and purification were carried out. Libraries were sequenced paired-end with 100 bp reads on an Illumina HiSeq2000. SOAPnuke was used to process the raw data, with reads discarded if the reads contained adapters or uncalled bases, had a mean Phred below 15, or lacked an exact constant-primer or identifier match. High-quality paired reads were merged with COPE v1.2.5, and unique nucleotide sequences were defined as clonotypes. Clonotypes were aligned to IMGT TRBV, TRBD and TRBJ reference segments using MiTCR v1.1. The analysis included only V-J combinations with a frequency above 0.0001, which together covered more than 98% of the repertoires. A TCS score was defined as the ratio between F50 (clonal expansion) and ExV (chaos), using BLOSUM62-based TCRdist between CDR3 peptides within each V-J. Welch's t-statistics and random forest reduced fewer than 600 V-J features to 10 to 15, which were used in a naive Bayes classifier (R e1071). No statistical method was used to fix the sample size in advance, and group allocation was not hidden from the investigators. The paper reports TCR Vbeta CDR3 sequencing of approximately 130 peripheral blood samples: some 44 ophthalmopathy, fewer than 80 hyperthyroidism and roughly 17 progressor patients.

The TCR comes from a man in his forties or fifties with Graves disease. Donor details come from another sample of the same person, matched by shared clones. This sample comprised peripheral blood mononuclear cells (PBMCs), obtained at new diagnosis, from a patient treated with antithyroid drugs.

Here is the DNA: TGTGCCAGTAGTATTCGGCAGGGTGTGATCAATCAGCCCCAGCATTTT. Translated, it gives CASSIRQGVINQPQHF. The chain joins TRBV19 to TRBJ1-5; a weak D assignment points to TRBD1 (5 bases agree). The germline V gene (reference sequence) provides CDR1 LNHDA and CDR2 SQIVND. The CDR3 numbers 16 residues from cysteine through phenylalanine. Only CDR3 DNA is held: 48 bases, read in frame from base 1. The junction carries 15 bases between V and J, which are trimmed by 3 bases and 3 bases respectively.